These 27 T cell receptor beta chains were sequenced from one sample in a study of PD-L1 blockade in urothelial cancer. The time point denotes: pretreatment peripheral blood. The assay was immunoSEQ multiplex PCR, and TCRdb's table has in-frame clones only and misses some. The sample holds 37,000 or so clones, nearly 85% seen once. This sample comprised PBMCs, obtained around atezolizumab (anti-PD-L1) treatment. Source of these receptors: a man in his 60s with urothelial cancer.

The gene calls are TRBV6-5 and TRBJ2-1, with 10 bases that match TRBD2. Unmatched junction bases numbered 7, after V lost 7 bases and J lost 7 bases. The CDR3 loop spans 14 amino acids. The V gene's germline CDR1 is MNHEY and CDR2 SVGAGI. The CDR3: CASNVAGGVNEQFF. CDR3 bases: TGTGCCAGCAACGTAGCGGGAGGTGTAAATGAGCAGTTCTTC.

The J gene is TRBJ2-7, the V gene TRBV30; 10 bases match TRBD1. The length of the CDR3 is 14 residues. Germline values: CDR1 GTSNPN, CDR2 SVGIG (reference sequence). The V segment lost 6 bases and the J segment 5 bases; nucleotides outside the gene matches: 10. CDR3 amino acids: CACPGDRGTNEQYF. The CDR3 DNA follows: TGTGCCTGTCCGGGGGACAGGGGCACTAACGAGCAGTACTTC.

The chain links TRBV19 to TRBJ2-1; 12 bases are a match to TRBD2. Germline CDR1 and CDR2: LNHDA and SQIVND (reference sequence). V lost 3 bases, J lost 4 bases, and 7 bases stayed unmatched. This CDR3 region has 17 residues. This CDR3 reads CASSMRTSGNKYNEQFF. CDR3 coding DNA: TGTGCCAGTAGTATGAGGACTAGCGGGAACAAATACAATGAGCAGTTCTTC.

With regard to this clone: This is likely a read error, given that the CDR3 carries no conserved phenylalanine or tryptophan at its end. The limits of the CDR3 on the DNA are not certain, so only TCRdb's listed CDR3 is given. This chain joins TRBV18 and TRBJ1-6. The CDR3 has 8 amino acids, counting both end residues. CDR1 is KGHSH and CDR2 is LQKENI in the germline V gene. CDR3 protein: CASSPPYL.

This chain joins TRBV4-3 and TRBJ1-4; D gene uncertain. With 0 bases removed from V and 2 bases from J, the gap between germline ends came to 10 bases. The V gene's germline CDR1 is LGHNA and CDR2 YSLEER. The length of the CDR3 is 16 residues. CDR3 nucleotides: TGCGCCAGCAGCCAAGACCGGATCGGGACTAATGAAAAACTGTTTTTT. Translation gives CASSQDRIGTNEKLFF.

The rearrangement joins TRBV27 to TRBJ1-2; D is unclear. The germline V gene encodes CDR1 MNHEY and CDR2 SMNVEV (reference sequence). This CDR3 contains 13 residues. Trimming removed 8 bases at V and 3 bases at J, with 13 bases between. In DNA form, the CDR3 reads TGTGCCAGCCGAGGGCAGCTAGACTATGGCTACACCTTC. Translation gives CASRGQLDYGYTF.

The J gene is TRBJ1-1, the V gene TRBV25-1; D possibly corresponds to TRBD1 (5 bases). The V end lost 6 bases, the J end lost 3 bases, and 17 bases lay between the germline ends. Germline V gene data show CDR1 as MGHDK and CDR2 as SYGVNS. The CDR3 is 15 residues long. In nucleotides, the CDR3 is TGTGCCAGCAGAAGACCCGGATGGGGCGACACTGAAGCTTTCTTT. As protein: CASRRPGWGDTEAFF.

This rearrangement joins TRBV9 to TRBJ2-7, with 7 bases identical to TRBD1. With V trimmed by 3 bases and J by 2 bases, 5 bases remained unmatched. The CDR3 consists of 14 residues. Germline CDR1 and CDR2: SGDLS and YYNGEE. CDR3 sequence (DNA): TGTGCCAGCAGCGCCCGGACAGGAACCTACGAGCAGTACTTC. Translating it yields CASSARTGTYEQYF.

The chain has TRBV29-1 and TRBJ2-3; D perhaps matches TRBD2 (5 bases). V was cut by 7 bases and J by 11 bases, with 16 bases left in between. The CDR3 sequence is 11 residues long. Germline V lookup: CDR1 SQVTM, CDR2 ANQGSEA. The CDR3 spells CSAQSGVGQYF. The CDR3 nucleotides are TGCAGCGCCCAATCCGGGGTAGGGCAGTATTTT.

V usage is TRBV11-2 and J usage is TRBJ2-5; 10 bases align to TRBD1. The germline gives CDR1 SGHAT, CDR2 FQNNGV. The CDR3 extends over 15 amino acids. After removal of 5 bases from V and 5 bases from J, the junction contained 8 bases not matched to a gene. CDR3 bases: TGTGCCAGCAGCCCCGGGACAGGGGTCGTCGAGACCCAGTACTTC. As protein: CASSPGTGVVETQYF. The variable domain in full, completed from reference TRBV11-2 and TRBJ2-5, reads EAGVAQSPRYKIIEKRQSVAFWCNPISGHATLYWYQQILGQGPKLLIQFQNNGVVDDSQLPKDRFSAERLKGVDSTLKIQPAKLEDSAVYLCASSPGTGVVETQYFGPGTRLLVL.

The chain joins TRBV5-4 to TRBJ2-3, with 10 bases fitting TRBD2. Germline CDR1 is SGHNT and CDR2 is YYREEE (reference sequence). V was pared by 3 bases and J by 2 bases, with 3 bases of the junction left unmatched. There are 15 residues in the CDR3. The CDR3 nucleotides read TGTGCCAGCAGCTCAACTAGCGGGAACACAGATACGCAGTATTTT. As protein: CASSSTSGNTDTQYF.

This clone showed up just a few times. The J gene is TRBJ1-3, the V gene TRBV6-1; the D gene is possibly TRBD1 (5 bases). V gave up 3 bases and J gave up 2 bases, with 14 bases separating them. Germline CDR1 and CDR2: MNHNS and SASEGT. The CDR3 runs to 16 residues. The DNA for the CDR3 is TGTGCCAGCAGTGACCACCAGACAGTAACTGGAAACACCATATATTTT. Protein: CASSDHQTVTGNTIYF.

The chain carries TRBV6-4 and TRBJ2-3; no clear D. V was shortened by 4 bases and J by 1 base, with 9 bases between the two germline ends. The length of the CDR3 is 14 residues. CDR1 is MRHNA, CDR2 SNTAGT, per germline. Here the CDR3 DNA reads TGTGCCAGCAGTGCAGAGACTGGCACAGATACGCAGTATTTT. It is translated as CASSAETGTDTQYF.

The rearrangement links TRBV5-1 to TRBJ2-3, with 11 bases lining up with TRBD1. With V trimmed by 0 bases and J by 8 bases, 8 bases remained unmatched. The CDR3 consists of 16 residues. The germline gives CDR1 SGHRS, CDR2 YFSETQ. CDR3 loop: CASSLVGDRGFGTQYF. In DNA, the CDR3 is TGCGCCAGCAGCTTGGTAGGGGACAGGGGGTTCGGTACGCAGTATTTT. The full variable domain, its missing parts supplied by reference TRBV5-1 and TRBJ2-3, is KAGVTQTPRYLIKTRGQQVTLSCSPISGHRSVSWYQQTPGQGLQFLFEYFSETQRNKGNFPGRFSGRQFSNSRSEMNVSTLELGDSALYLCASSLVGDRGFGTQYFGPGTRLTVL.

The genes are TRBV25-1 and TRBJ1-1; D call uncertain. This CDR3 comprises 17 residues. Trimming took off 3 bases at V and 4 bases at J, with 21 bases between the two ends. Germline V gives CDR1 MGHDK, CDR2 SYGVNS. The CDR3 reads CASSDMRLFREGTEAFF. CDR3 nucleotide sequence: TGTGCCAGCAGTGATATGCGACTCTTTAGGGAGGGCACTGAAGCTTTCTTT.

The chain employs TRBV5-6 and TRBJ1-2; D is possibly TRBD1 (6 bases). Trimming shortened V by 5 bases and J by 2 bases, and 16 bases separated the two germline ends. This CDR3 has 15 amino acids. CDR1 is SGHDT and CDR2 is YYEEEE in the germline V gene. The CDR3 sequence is CASRGRGPFNYGYTF. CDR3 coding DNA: TGTGCCAGCAGAGGCAGGGGTCCATTCAACTATGGCTACACCTTC.

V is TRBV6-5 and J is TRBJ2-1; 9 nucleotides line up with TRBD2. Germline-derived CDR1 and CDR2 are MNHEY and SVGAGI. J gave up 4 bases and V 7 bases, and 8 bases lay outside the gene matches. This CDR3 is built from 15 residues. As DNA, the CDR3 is TGTGCCAGCAAATCGCTAGCGGGAACTTACAATGAGCAGTTCTTC. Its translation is CASKSLAGTYNEQFF.

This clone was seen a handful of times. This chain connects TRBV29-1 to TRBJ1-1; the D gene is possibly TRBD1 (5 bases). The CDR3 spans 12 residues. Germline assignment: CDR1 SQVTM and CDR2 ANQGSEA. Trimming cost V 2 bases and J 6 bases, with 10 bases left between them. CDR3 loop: CSVERAGPEAFF. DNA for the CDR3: TGCAGCGTTGAAAGGGCGGGGCCTGAAGCTTTCTTT.

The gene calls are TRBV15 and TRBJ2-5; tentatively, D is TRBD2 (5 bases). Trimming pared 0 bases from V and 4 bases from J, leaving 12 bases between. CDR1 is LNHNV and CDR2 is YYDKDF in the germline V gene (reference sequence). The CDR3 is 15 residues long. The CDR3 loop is CATSRDGERAETQYF. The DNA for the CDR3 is TGTGCCACCAGCAGAGATGGGGAGCGCGCAGAGACCCAGTACTTC.

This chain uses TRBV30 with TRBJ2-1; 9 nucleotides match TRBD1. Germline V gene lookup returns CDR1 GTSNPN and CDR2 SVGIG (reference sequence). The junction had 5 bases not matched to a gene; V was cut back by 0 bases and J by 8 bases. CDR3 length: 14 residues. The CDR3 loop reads CAWSVGTGWYEQFF. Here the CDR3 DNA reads TGTGCCTGGAGTGTAGGGACAGGGTGGTATGAGCAGTTCTTC.

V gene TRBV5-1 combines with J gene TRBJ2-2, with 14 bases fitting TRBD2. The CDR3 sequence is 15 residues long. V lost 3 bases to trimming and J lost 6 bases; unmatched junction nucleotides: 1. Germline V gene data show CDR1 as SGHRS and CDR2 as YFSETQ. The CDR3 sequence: CASSWGLAGAGELFF. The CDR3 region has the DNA TGCGCCAGCAGCTGGGGACTAGCGGGAGCCGGGGAGCTGTTTTTT. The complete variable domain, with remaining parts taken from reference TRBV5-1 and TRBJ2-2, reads KAGVTQTPRYLIKTRGQQVTLSCSPISGHRSVSWYQQTPGQGLQFLFEYFSETQRNKGNFPGRFSGRQFSNSRSEMNVSTLELGDSALYLCASSWGLAGAGELFFGEGSRLTVL.

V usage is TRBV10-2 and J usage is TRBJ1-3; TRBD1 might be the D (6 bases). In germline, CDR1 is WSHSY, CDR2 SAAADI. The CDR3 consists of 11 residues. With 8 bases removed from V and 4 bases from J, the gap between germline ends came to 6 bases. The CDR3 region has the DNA TGCGCCAGCGGGACAGGAAACACCATATATTTT. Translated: CASGTGNTIYF.

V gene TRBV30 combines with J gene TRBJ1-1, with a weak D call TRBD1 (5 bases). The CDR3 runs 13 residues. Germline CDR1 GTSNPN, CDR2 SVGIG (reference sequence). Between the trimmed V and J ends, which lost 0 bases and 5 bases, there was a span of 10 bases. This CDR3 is CAWSVQGRTEAFF. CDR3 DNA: TGTGCCTGGAGTGTCCAGGGAAGGACTGAAGCTTTCTTT.

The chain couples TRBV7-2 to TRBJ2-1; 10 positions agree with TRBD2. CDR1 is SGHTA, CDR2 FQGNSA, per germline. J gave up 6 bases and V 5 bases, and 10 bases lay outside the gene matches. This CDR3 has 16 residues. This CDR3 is CASSPHSGGSVNEQFF. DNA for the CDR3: TGTGCCAGCAGCCCTCATAGCGGGGGGTCCGTCAATGAGCAGTTCTTC.

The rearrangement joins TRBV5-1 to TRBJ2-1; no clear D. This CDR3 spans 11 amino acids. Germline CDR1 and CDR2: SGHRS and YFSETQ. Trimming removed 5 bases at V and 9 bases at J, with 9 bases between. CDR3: CASSVEVEQFF. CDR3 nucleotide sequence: TGCGCCAGCAGTGTAGAAGTTGAGCAGTTCTTC.

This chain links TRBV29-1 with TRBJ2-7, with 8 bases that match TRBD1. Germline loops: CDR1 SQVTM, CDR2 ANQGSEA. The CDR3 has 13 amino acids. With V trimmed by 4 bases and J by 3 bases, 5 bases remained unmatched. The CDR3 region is CSVGGQELYEQYF. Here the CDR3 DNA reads TGCAGCGTTGGGGGACAGGAACTCTACGAGCAGTACTTC.

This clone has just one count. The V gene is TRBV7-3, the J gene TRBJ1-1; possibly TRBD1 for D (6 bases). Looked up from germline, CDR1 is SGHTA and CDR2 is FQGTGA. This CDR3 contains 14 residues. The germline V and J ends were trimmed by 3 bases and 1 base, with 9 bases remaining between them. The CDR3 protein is CASSFRGRNTEAFF. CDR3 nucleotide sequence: TGTGCCAGCAGCTTCAGGGGCAGGAACACTGAAGCTTTCTTT.